This TCR beta chain was captured by sequencing in a study of T-cell reconstitution after alpha-beta-depleted transplantation in children. This CDR3 has 16 residues. The V gene lost 4 bases and the J gene lost 0 bases, with 11 bases spanning the gap. Germline V lookup: CDR1 SGHRS, CDR2 YFSETQ. At least ten counts were recorded for this clonotype. Its antigen is unidentified. Preparation of the TCRbeta library involved a method that used unique molecular identifiers. TCRdb reanalysed the PCR reads using MiXCR and keeps one entry per CDR3 protein. The table includes 780,000 or so distinct CDR3 sequences, 16% detected once. Study outcomes and limitations: About two months after transplant, alpha-beta T cells reportedly came from several hundred expanded graft clones. A year post-transplant, T-cell counts and diversity derived mostly from newly produced T cells. It was surviving recipient T cells and thymic progenitors that gave some patients high TCRbeta diversity at day 60.

Sequencing was performed on PBMCs, mostly from graft donor cells, taken 360 days after TCRalphabeta/CD19-depleted stem cell transplant. The chain is built from TRBV5-1 and TRBJ2-6; D is uncertain. The sequence came from a male patient younger than 18 who had a stem cell transplant for acute lymphoblastic leukemia, so the T cells may come from the graft donor. The DNA of the CDR3 is TGCGCCAGCAGCCCCGGCTGGGCCTCTGGGGCCAACGTCCTGACTTTC. Its translation is CASSPGWASGANVLTF.